Below, one T cell receptor (beta chain) is given with its context. Authors' methods: For nucleated cells, counts were estimated from reference gene primer amplification. Sequenced by immunoSEQ multiplex PCR; TCRdb stores in-frame clones only, minus some. V, J and clone size are taken as reported in that table, and D and trimming were inferred from the DNA itself. Of about 35,000 clones listed, 87% are singletons. These data are taken from a study of blood T cell repertoires in COVID-19. In the study overall: The United States, Italy and Spain were the sources of the acute and convalescent COVID-19 samples. The cDNA or gDNA used as material had been derived from T cells, B-cell-depleted T cells, or PBMCs.

The CDR3 covers 12 residues. Trimming left V 5 bases short and J 6 bases short, with 9 bases between. CDR1 and CDR2 from the germline V gene are SGHAT and FQNNGV. The sequencing sample was made of peripheral blood. V is TRBV11-2 and J is TRBJ2-3; D might be TRBD2 (6 bases). This clonotype was obtained from a human donor in a cohort sampled during active COVID-19. In DNA form, the CDR3 reads TGTGCCAGCAGCCCAGGAGGGGATACGCAGTATTTT. This translates into CASSPGGDTQYF. Filled out from reference TRBV11-2 and TRBJ2-3, the complete variable domain reads EAGVAQSPRYKIIEKRQSVAFWCNPISGHATLYWYQQILGQGPKLLIQFQNNGVVDDSQLPKDRFSAERLKGVDSTLKIQPAKLEDSAVYLCASSPGGDTQYFGPGTRLTVL.